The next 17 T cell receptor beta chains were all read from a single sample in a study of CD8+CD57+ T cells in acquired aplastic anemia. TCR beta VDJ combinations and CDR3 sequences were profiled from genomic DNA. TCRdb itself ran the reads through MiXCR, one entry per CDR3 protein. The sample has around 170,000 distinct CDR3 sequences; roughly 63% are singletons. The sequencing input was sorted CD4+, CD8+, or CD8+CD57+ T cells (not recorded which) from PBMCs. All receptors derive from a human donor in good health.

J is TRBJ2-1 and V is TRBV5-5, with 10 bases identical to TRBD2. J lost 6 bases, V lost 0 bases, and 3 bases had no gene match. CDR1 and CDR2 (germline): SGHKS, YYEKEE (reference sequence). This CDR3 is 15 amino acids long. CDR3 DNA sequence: TGTGCCAGCAGCTTGGAGCTAGCGGGAGCCAATGAGCAGTTCTTC. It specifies CASSLELAGANEQFF. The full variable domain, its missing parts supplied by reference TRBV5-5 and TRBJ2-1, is DAGVTQSPTHLIKTRGQQVTLRCSPISGHKSVSWYQQVLGQGPQFIFQYYEKEERGRGNFPDRFSARQFPNYSSELNVNALLLGDSALYLCASSLELAGANEQFFGPGTRLTVL.

The CDR3: CSARDQGPYNEQFF. The DNA of the CDR3 is TGCAGTGCTAGAGATCAGGGCCCCTACAATGAGCAGTTCTTC. The chain combines TRBV20-1 with TRBJ2-1; weak D call: TRBD1 (5 bases). The CDR3 extends over 14 amino acids. The V end lost 0 bases, the J end lost 2 bases, and 8 bases lay between the germline ends. CDR1 and CDR2 from the germline V gene are DFQATT and SNEGSKA (reference sequence).

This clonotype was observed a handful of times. The CDR3, as DNA: TGTGCCAGCAGTTTAAATTTCGGGCGCGCCTACGAGCAGTACTTC. This gives the protein CASSLNFGRAYEQYF. This chain joins TRBV27 and TRBJ2-7; D not certain. V was clipped by 2 bases and J by 2 bases, with 13 bases between them. Germline V gives CDR1 MNHEY, CDR2 SMNVEV (reference sequence). The CDR3 covers 15 residues.

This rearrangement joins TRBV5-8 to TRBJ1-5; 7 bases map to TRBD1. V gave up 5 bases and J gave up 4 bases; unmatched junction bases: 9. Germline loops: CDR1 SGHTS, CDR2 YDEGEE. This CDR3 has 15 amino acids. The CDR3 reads CASRSGTAMNQPQHF. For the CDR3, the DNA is TGTGCCAGCAGGAGCGGGACAGCGATGAATCAGCCCCAGCATTTT.

In DNA form, the CDR3 reads TGTGCCAGCAGCTTCGACAGCTCCTACGAGCAGTACTTC. Translated: CASSFDSSYEQYF. The J gene is TRBJ2-7, the V gene TRBV5-4; TRBD1 is a possible D gene (5 bases). The CDR3 runs 13 residues. Trimming took off 2 bases at V and 0 bases at J, with 6 bases between the two ends. Germline loops: CDR1 SGHNT, CDR2 YYREEE (reference sequence).

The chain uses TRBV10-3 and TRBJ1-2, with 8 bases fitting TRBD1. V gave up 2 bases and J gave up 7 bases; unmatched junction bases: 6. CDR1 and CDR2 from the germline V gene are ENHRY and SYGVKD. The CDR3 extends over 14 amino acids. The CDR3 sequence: CAISELTGDSGYTF. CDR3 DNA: TGTGCCATCAGTGAGCTGACAGGGGATTCTGGCTACACCTTC.

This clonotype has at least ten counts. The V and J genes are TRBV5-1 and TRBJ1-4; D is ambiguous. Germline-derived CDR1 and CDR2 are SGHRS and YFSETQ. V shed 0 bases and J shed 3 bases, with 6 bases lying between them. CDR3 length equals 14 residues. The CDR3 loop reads CASSLDSSNEKLFF. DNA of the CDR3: TGCGCCAGCAGCTTGGACAGTTCTAATGAAAAACTGTTTTTT.

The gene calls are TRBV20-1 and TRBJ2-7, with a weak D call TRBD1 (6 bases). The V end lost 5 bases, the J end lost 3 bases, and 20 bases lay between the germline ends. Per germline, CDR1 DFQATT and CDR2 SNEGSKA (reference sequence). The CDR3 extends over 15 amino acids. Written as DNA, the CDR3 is TGCAGTGCTTTCGACAGGAAGGCCATCAGCTACGAGCAGTACTTC. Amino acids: CSAFDRKAISYEQYF.

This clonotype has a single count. The CDR3 reads CASSSRDRVWTEAFF. CDR3 DNA: TGCGCCAGCAGCTCGCGAGACAGGGTGTGGACTGAAGCTTTCTTT. The rearrangement uses TRBV5-1 and TRBJ1-1, with 7 bases aligning to TRBD1. Looked up from germline, CDR1 is SGHRS and CDR2 is YFSETQ. The CDR3 has 15 amino acids. The ends lost 3 bases at V and 5 bases at J; junction bases unmatched: 10.

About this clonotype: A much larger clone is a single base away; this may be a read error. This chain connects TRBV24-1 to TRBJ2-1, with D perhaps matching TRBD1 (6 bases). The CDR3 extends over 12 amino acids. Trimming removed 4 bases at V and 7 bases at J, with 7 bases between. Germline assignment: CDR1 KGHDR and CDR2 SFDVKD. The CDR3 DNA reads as TGTGCCACCAGTGAAAGGGGGAATGAGCAGTTCTTC. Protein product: CATSERGNEQFF.

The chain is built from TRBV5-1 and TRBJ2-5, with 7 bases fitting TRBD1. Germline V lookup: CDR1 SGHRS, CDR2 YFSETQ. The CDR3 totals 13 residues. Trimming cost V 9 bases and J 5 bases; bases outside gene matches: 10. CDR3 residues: CATSVGGRETQYF. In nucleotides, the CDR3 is TGCGCCACCTCCGTAGGGGGCCGGGAGACCCAGTACTTC.

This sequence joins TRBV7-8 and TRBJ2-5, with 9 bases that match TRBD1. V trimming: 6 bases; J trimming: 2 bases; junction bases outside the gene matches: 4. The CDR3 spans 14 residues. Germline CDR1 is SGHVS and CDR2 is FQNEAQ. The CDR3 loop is CASRVTGGQETQYF. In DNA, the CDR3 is TGTGCCAGCAGGGTGACAGGGGGGCAAGAGACCCAGTACTTC.

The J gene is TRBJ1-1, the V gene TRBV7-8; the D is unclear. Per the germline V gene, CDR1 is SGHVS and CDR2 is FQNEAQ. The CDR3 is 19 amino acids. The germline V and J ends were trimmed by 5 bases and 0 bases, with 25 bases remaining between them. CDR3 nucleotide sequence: TGTGCCAGCAGCCCAGGTCTAAGGTCGGCGATTATTGTGAACACTGAAGCTTTCTTT. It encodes CASSPGLRSAIIVNTEAFF.

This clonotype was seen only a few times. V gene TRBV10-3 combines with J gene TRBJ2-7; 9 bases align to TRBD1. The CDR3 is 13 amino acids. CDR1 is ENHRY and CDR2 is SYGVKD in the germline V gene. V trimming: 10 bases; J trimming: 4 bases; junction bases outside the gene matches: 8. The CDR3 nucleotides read TGTGCCACCCTCGGACAGGGGTATTACGAGCAGTACTTC. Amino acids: CATLGQGYYEQYF.

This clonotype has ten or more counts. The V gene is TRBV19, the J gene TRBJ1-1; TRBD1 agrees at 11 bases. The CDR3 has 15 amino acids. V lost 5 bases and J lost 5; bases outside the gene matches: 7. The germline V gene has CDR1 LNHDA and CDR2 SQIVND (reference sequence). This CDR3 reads CASSLGQGVRTEAFF. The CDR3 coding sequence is TGTGCCAGTAGTTTGGGACAGGGGGTCCGGACTGAAGCTTTCTTT. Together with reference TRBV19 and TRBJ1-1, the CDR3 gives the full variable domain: DGGITQSPKYLFRKEGQNVTLSCEQNLNHDAMYWYRQDPGQGLRLIYYSQIVNDFQKGDIAEGYSVSREKKESFPLTVTSAQKNPTAFYLCASSLGQGVRTEAFFGQGTRLTVV.

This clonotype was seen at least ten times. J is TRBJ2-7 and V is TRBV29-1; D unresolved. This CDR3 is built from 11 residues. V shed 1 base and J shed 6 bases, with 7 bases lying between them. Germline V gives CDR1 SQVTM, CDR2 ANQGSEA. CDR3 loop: CSVEVRGEQYF. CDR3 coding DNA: TGCAGCGTTGAAGTCAGAGGCGAGCAGTACTTC.

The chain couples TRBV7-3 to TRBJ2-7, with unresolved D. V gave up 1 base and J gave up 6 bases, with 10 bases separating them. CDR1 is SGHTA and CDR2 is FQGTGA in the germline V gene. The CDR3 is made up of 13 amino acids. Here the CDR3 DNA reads TGTGCCAGCAGCTTAAGTCCTGAGTCCGAGCAGTACTTC. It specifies CASSLSPESEQYF.